This TCR beta chain is drawn from a study of CD8 T cells in ankylosing spondylitis. In the case of this clonotype: Its antigen is undetermined.

The germline V gene has CDR1 SGHTA and CDR2 FQGNSA. Deletions cut 5 bases from V and 9 bases from J, with 13 bases between. This CDR3 has 12 amino acids. Study results and limitations: The study looked at matched synovial fluid samples from ankylosing spondylitis patients. Disease-linked clones were reported to be significantly enriched there. One TCR beta motif, made up of eight highly homologous variants, appeared characteristic of ankylosing spondylitis blood. Earlier work had already found some motif variants in reactive arthritis synovial fluid and blood.

The TCR beta libraries were generated through quantitative 5'-RACE incorporating molecular barcodes. TCRdb ran MiXCR on the 5' RACE reads and lists one entry per CDR3 protein. Of some 840,000 distinct CDR3 sequences in the sample, 12% were seen once. Sequencing used blood, either unsorted or a sorted T cell fraction (not recorded which). The source of this sequence is a male donor with ankylosing spondylitis. This chain links TRBV7-2 with TRBJ1-1, with D possibly TRBD1 on 6 matching bases. The CDR3 nucleotides read TGTGCCAGCAGCACTCGACAGGCAAAAGCTTTCTTT. Its protein product is CASSTRQAKAFF.